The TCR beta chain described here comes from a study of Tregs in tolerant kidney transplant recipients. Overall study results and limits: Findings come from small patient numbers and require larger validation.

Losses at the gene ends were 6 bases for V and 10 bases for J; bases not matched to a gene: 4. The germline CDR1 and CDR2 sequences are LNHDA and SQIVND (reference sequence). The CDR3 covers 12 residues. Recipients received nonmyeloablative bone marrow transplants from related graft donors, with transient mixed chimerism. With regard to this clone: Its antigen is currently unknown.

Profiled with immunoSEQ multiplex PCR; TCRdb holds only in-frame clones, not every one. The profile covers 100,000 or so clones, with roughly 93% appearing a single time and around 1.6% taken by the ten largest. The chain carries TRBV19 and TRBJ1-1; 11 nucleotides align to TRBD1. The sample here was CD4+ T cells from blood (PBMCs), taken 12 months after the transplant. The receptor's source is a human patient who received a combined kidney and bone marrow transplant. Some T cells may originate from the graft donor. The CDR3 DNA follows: TGTGCCAGTAGAAGGACAGGGGGCGTAGCTTTCTTT. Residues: CASRRTGGVAFF.